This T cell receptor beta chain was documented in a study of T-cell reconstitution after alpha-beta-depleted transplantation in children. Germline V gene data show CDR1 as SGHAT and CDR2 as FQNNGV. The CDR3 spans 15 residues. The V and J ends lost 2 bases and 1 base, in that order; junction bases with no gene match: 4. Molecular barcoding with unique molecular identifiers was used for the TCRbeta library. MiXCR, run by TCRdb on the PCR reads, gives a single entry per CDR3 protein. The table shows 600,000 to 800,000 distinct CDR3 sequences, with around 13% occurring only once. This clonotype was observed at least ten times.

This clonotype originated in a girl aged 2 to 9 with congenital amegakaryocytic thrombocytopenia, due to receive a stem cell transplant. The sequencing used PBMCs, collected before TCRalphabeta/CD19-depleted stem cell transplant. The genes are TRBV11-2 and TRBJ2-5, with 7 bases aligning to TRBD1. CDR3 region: CASSLLTGAQETQYF. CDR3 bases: TGTGCCAGCAGCTTACTCACAGGGGCCCAAGAGACCCAGTACTTC. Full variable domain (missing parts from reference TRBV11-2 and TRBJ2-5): EAGVAQSPRYKIIEKRQSVAFWCNPISGHATLYWYQQILGQGPKLLIQFQNNGVVDDSQLPKDRFSAERLKGVDSTLKIQPAKLEDSAVYLCASSLLTGAQETQYFGPGTRLLVL.